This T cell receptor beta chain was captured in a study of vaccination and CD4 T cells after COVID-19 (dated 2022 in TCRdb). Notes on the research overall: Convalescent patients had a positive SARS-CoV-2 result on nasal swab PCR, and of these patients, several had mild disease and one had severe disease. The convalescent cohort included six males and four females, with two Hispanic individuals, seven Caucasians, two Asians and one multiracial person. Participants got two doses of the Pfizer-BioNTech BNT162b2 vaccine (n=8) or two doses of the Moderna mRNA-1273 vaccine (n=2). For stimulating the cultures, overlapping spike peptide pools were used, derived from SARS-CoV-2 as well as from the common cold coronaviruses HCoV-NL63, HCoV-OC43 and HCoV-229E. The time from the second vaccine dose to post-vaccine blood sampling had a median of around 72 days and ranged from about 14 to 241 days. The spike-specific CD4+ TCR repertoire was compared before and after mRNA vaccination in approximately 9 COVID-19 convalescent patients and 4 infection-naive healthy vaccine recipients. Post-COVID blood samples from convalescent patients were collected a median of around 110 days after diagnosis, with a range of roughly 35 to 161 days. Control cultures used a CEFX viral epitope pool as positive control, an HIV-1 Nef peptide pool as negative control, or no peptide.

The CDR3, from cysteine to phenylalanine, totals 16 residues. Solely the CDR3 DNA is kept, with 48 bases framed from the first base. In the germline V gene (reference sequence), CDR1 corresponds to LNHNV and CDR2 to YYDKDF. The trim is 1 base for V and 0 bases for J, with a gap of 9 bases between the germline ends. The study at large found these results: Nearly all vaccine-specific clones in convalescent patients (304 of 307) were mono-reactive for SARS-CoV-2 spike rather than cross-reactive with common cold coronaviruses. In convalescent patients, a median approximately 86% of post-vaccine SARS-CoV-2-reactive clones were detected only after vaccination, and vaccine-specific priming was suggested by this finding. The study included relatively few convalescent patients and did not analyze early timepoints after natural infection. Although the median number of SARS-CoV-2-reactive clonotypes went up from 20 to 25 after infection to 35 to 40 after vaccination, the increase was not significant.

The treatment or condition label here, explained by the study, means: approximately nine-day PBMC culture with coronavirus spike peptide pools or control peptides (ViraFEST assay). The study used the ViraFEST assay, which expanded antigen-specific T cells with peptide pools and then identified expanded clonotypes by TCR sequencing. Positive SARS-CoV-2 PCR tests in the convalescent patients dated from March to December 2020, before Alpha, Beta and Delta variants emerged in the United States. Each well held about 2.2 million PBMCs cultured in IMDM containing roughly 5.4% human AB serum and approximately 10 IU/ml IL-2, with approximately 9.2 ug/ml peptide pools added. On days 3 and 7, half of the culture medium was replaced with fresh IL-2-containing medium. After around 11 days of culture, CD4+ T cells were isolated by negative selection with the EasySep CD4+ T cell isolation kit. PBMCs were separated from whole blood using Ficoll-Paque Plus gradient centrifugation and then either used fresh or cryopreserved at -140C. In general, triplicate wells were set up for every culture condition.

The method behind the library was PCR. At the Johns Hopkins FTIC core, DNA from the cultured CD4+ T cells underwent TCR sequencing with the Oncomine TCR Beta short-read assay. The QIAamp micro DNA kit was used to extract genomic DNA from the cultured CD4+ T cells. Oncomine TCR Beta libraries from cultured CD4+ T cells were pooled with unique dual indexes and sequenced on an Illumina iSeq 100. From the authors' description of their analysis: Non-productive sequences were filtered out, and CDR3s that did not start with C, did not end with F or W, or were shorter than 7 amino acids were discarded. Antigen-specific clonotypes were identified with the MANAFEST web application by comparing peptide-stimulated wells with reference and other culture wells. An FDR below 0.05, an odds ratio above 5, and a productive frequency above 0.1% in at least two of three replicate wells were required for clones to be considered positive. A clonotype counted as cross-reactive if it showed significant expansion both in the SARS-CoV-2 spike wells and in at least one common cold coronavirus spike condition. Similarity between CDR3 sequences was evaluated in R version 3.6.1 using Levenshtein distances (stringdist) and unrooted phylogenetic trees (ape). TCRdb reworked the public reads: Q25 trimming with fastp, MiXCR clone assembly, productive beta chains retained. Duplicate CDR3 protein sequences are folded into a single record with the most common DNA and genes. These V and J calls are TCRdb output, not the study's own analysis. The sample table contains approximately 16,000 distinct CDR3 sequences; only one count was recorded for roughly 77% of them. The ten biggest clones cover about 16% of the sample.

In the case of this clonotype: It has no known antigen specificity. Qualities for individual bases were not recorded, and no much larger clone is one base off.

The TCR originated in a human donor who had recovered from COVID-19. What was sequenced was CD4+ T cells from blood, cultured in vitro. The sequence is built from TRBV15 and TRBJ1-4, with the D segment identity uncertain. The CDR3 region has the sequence CATSRVTGATNEKLFF. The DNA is TGTGCCACCAGCAGAGTGACTGGGGCAACTAATGAAAAACTGTTTTTT.